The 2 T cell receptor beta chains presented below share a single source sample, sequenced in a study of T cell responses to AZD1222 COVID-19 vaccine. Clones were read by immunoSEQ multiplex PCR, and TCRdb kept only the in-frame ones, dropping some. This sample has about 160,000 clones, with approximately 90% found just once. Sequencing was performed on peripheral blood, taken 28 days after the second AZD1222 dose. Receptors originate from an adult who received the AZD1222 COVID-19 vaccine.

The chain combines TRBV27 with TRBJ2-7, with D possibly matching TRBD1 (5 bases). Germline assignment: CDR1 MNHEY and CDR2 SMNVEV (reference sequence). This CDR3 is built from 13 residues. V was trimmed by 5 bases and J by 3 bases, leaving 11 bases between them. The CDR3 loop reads CASSPRQNYEQYF. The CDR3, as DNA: TGTGCCAGCAGTCCTCGACAGAACTACGAGCAGTACTTC.

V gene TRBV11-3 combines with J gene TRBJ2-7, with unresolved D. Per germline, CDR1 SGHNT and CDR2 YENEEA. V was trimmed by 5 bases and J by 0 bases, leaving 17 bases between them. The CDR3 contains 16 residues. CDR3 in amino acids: CASSTIRKGSSYEQYF. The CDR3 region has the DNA TGTGCCAGCAGCACCATAAGGAAGGGAAGCTCCTACGAGCAGTACTTC.